This T cell receptor (beta chain) was recovered during a study of T cell responses to AZD1222 COVID-19 vaccine. Whole-study findings and limits: Most donors were white British, females outnumbered males, and clonal diversity was possibly underestimated. Along spike, vaccine-associated CD4 TCRs were found throughout, with dominance at 160-218 and 743-854. Nearly half of the spike-specific TCRs reportedly recognize variant regions that carry no mutations.

As for this clone: The antigen remains unidentified.

Produced via immunoSEQ multiplex PCR; TCRdb's table is partial and in-frame only. The profile covers some 100,000 clones, with 75% to 90% appearing a single time and about 2.7% taken by the ten largest. The CDR3 totals 15 residues. CDR1 and CDR2 (germline): SNHLY, FYNNEI. Deletions cut 5 bases from V and 2 bases from J, with 10 bases between. Timing groups of about 4 and about 12 weeks for second doses were pooled. The chain joins TRBV2 to TRBJ1-6, with unresolved D. This clonotype was obtained from an adult who received the AZD1222 COVID-19 vaccine. The sequencing used peripheral blood, collected 28 days after the second AZD1222 dose. CDR3 protein: CASSIGRTYNSPLHF. In nucleotides, the CDR3 is TGTGCCAGCAGTATTGGACGGACCTATAATTCACCCCTCCACTTT.